Presented here are 8 T cell receptor beta chains from one specimen sequenced in a study of blood T cells in healthy people across ages (dated by TCRdb to about 2015). Receptor amplification or capture employed 5' RACE. The instrument was an Illumina HiSeq 2500. The second PCR ran for about 7 to 11 cycles and used a J-beta primer mix along with a sample-barcoded 5' primer. TCRdb reran the public reads through fastp at Q25 and MiXCR, keeping productive beta chains. Rows with a matching CDR3 protein are joined into one entry that keeps the most common DNA and genes. The table for this sample lists about 1 million distinct CDR3 sequences; more than 40% of them were counted only once. The ten largest clones capture under 20% of the sample. The sequenced sample consisted of blood. These receptors were collected from an older woman in good health.

To note about this clonotype: One end of the junction varies from germline; a read error may be responsible. J is TRBJ2-5 and V is TRBV6-5; TRBD2 agrees at 7 bases. In germline, CDR1 is MNHEY, CDR2 SVGAGI. The CDR3 contains 13 residues. CDR3 in amino acids: CVSTGVLGRAQYF. CDR3 DNA: TGTGTCAGCACTGGGGTTCTGGGGAGGGCCCAGTACTTC.

This chain uses TRBV6-6 with TRBJ2-7; TRBD1 matches at 8 bases. The CDR3 covers 14 residues. Germline CDR1 reads MNHNY; CDR2 reads SVGAGI (reference sequence). Germline trimming cut 6 bases from V and 5 bases from J; bases unmatched to any gene: 9. The CDR3 spells CASRETGVVHEQYF. The CDR3 DNA is TGTGCCAGCAGAGAGACAGGGGTCGTTCACGAGCAGTACTTC.

This rearrangement joins TRBV6-1 to TRBJ2-7; the match to TRBD1 covers 9 bases. The CDR3 has 15 amino acids. The junction had 5 bases not matched to a gene; V was cut back by 2 bases and J by 3 bases. Germline values: CDR1 MNHNS, CDR2 SASEGT. CDR3 DNA sequence: TGTGCCAGCAGTGAAAGGACAGGGGATTTCTACGAGCAGTACTTC. It translates to CASSERTGDFYEQYF.

This clonotype was picked up a small number of times. The rearrangement uses TRBV5-1 and TRBJ2-3; D not resolved. The CDR3 is 12 residues long. Germline V gene sequence: CDR1 SGHRS, CDR2 YFSETQ. Trimming left V 0 bases short and J 5 bases short, with 4 bases between. CDR3 region: CASSLELDTQYF. As DNA, the CDR3 is TGCGCCAGCAGCTTGGAACTAGATACGCAGTATTTT. Together with reference TRBV5-1 and TRBJ2-3, the CDR3 gives the full variable domain: KAGVTQTPRYLIKTRGQQVTLSCSPISGHRSVSWYQQTPGQGLQFLFEYFSETQRNKGNFPGRFSGRQFSNSRSEMNVSTLELGDSALYLCASSLELDTQYFGPGTRLTVL.

The rearrangement joins TRBV2 to TRBJ2-5, with 11 bases fitting TRBD2. J gave up 5 bases and V 6 bases, and 23 bases lay outside the gene matches. Per germline, CDR1 SNHLY and CDR2 FYNNEI. CDR3 length: 20 residues. The DNA for the CDR3 is TGTGCCAGCAGCCGATCTCCAGAGACTAGCGGGATACTGGCAGGGGAGACCCAGTACTTC. Translation: CASSRSPETSGILAGETQYF.

J is TRBJ2-5 and V is TRBV20-1, with D possibly TRBD2 on 7 matching bases. The CDR3 contains 18 residues. Trimming shortened V by 4 bases and J by 0 bases, and 24 bases separated the two germline ends. Germline V gives CDR1 DFQATT, CDR2 SNEGSKA (reference sequence). The CDR3 sequence: CSATSGETRGGDQETQYF. The CDR3 DNA reads as TGCAGTGCTACCTCGGGAGAGACTAGAGGGGGGGACCAAGAGACCCAGTACTTC.

This chain links TRBV20-1 with TRBJ2-5; TRBD1 matches 9 bases. The DNA end is a closer match to TRBJ2-7, so the J assignment may be wrong. Germline V CDR1 and CDR2: DFQATT, SNEGSKA (reference sequence). The CDR3 is made up of 14 amino acids. The CDR3 DNA sequence: TGCAGTGCCAGAAAACGGACAGGGGAGTACGAGCAGTACTTC. It translates to CSARKRTGEYEQYF.

The CDR3 DNA follows: TGCAGTGCTAGAGATCGGAGTAACACTGAAGCTTTCTTT. This codes for CSARDRSNTEAFF. V is TRBV20-1 and J is TRBJ1-1, with D uncertain. Germline V gene lookup returns CDR1 DFQATT and CDR2 SNEGSKA (reference sequence). The ends were cut back, 0 bases at V and 2 bases at J, with 7 bases in the middle. CDR3 length: 13 amino acids.